This entry lists 31 T cell receptor beta chains sequenced from one sample in a study of blood T cell repertoires in COVID-19. TCRdb's table, derived via immunoSEQ multiplex PCR, lists solely in-frame clones and lacks some. The sample gives over 250,000 clones, roughly nine tenths of which show up once; 2.2% is in the top ten. Input material: peripheral blood. Receptor source: a woman between 25 and 40 years old with COVID-19, enrolled during active disease.

The chain carries TRBV5-4 and TRBJ2-1, with 8 positions matching TRBD2. V shed 0 bases and J 4 bases; nucleotides not matched to a gene: 3. The CDR3 is 15 residues long. Per the germline V gene, CDR1 is SGHNT and CDR2 is YYREEE (reference sequence). CDR3: CASSLAAGVYNEQFF. Written as DNA, the CDR3 is TGTGCCAGCAGCTTGGCAGCGGGGGTTTACAATGAGCAGTTCTTC.

This sequence joins TRBV11-2 and TRBJ1-1, with D possibly TRBD1 on 5 matching bases. V was shortened by 2 bases and J by 5 bases, with 9 bases between the two germline ends. Per germline, CDR1 SGHAT and CDR2 FQNNGV. This CDR3 is built from 13 residues. The chain's CDR3 is CASSLQGDTEAFF. The CDR3, as DNA: TGTGCCAGCAGCTTACAGGGTGATACTGAAGCTTTCTTT. Using reference TRBV11-2 and TRBJ1-1 for the parts outside the CDR3, the full variable domain is EAGVAQSPRYKIIEKRQSVAFWCNPISGHATLYWYQQILGQGPKLLIQFQNNGVVDDSQLPKDRFSAERLKGVDSTLKIQPAKLEDSAVYLCASSLQGDTEAFFGQGTRLTVV.

The chain employs TRBV10-3 and TRBJ1-1; D is uncertain. Trimming took 2 bases from V and 0 from J, leaving 4 bases between them. The CDR3 consists of 13 residues. Per germline, CDR1 ENHRY and CDR2 SYGVKD. The CDR3 nucleotides are TGTGCCATCAGTGAGACAGTGAACACTGAAGCTTTCTTT. It yields the protein CAISETVNTEAFF.

This chain joins TRBV21-1 and TRBJ2-5; whether TRBD2, the table's D call, matches the DNA was not checked. TRBV21-1 has pseudogene status. The CDR3 consists of 18 residues. The CDR3 DNA reads as TGTGCCAGCAGCAAAATATTTCTGGATCGGGAGGAGCAAGAGACCCAGTACTTC. Its protein is CASSKIFLDREEQETQYF.

CDR3 in amino acids: CASSGTGGSTTGELFF. In DNA form, the CDR3 reads TGTGCCAGCAGCGGGACAGGGGGCTCCACTACCGGGGAGCTGTTTTTT. The rearrangement uses TRBV7-9 and TRBJ2-2, with TRBD1 matching over 12 bases. Trimming at V came to 5 bases and at J to 5 bases, leaving 6 bases not matched to a gene. Per germline, CDR1 SEHNR and CDR2 FQNEAQ (reference sequence). The CDR3 sequence is 16 residues long.

The chain has TRBV9 and TRBJ1-5, with D perhaps matching TRBD1 (5 bases). Germline CDR1 SGDLS, CDR2 YYNGEE. CDR3 size: 13 residues. V lost 2 bases and J lost 4, with 7 bases in between. The CDR3 loop is CASSVRGNQPQHF. The CDR3, as DNA: TGTGCCAGCAGCGTGCGGGGGAATCAGCCCCAGCATTTT.

The genes are TRBV19 and TRBJ1-5; unclear D gene. V lost 7 bases to trimming and J lost 0 bases, with 22 bases between them. Germline V CDR1 and CDR2: LNHDA, SQIVND (reference sequence). The CDR3 spans 18 residues. In nucleotides, the CDR3 is TGTGCCAGTAATCTCGCTCACAGCCGTTCCTATAGCAATCAGCCCCAGCATTTT. Translation gives CASNLAHSRSYSNQPQHF.

This sequence joins TRBV7-6 and TRBJ1-5; 8 bases fit TRBD1. Germline CDR1 is SGHVS and CDR2 is FNYEAQ. The CDR3 totals 13 residues. Trimming at V came to 5 bases and at J to 7 bases, leaving 4 bases not matched to a gene. Here the CDR3 DNA reads TGTGCCAGCAGCGGGACAGGAGGCCAGCCCCAGCATTTT. Amino acid sequence: CASSGTGGQPQHF.

V is TRBV6-5 and J is TRBJ2-7; a weak D match, TRBD2 (5 bases). Germline V CDR1 and CDR2: MNHEY, SVGAGI. The V gene lost 2 bases and the J gene lost 4 bases, with 6 bases spanning the gap. The CDR3 is 12 amino acids. CDR3 sequence (DNA): TGTGCCAGCAGTTACCGCGGGTACGAGCAGTACTTC. Protein sequence: CASSYRGYEQYF.

This chain uses TRBV21-1 with TRBJ2-7; the table's D gene call, TRBD1, was not cross checked with the DNA. TRBV21-1 is labeled a pseudogene. CDR3 length: 17 amino acids. CDR3 region: CASSKDGRDSPSYEQYF. The CDR3 bases are TGTGCCAGCAGCAAAGACGGTAGGGACAGCCCCTCCTACGAGCAGTACTTC.

This sequence joins TRBV7-8 and TRBJ2-7, with TRBD1 as a possible D gene (6 bases). CDR3 length: 17 amino acids. Germline V CDR1 and CDR2: SGHVS, FQNEAQ. Trimming shortened V by 4 bases and J by 5 bases, and 24 bases separated the two germline ends. The CDR3 protein is CASSSLTGKSVGHEQYF. The DNA for the CDR3 is TGTGCCAGCAGCTCCCTGACAGGAAAGTCAGTAGGCCACGAGCAGTACTTC.

The chain combines TRBV9 with TRBJ2-1; D might be TRBD1 (6 bases). The CDR3 loop spans 17 amino acids. V shed 4 bases and J shed 5 bases, with 22 bases lying between them. CDR1 is SGDLS, CDR2 YYNGEE, per germline. CDR3 protein: CASSTRGAGTLNNEQFF. For the CDR3, the DNA is TGTGCCAGCAGCACCAGGGGTGCCGGGACCCTAAACAATGAGCAGTTCTTC.

The rearrangement links TRBV3-1 (or the pseudogene TRBV3-2) to TRBJ1-4, with 7 bases matching TRBD1. The length of the CDR3 is 15 residues. CDR1 LGHDT and CDR2 YNNKEL come from the germline V gene (reference sequence). The V and J ends lost 2 bases and 4 bases, in that order; junction bases with no gene match: 4. CDR3 DNA sequence: TGTGCCAGCAGCCAACCAGGGGGAGGTAATGAAAAACTGTTTTTT. Encoded protein: CASSQPGGGNEKLFF.

The chain combines TRBV5-1 with TRBJ1-1; TRBD1 agrees at 8 bases. The CDR3 totals 16 residues. The V and J ends lost 1 base and 4 bases, in that order; junction bases with no gene match: 9. Germline lookup yields CDR1 SGHRS and CDR2 YFSETQ. The CDR3 spells CASSLSGQGFGTEAFF. In DNA, the CDR3 is TGCGCCAGCAGCTTGTCTGGACAGGGATTTGGCACTGAAGCTTTCTTT.

The chain carries TRBV7-9 and TRBJ1-2, with 7 positions matching TRBD1. Germline V lookup: CDR1 SEHNR, CDR2 FQNEAQ (reference sequence). This CDR3 is 15 amino acids long. V shed 5 bases, J shed 0 bases, and the junction held 6 bases outside the gene matches. The CDR3: CASSVVGTANYGYTF. CDR3 bases: TGTGCCAGCAGCGTTGTAGGGACAGCTAACTATGGCTACACCTTC. The complete variable domain, with remaining parts taken from reference TRBV7-9 and TRBJ1-2, reads DTGVSQNPRHKITKRGQNVTFRCDPISEHNRLYWYRQTLGQGPEFLTYFQNEAQLEKSRLLSDRFSAERPKGSFSTLEIQRTEQGDSAMYLCASSVVGTANYGYTFGSGTRLTVV.

The rearrangement uses TRBV25-1 and TRBJ1-5; D is possibly TRBD1 (5 bases). V lost 1 base, J lost 5 bases, and 12 bases lay in between. This CDR3 comprises 15 residues. Germline V CDR1 and CDR2: MGHDK, SYGVNS. The CDR3 DNA sequence: TGTGCCAGCAGTGAATCCGGGACTCCCTATCAGCCCCAGCATTTT. Protein: CASSESGTPYQPQHF.

This rearrangement joins TRBV7-8 to TRBJ2-4; tentatively, D is TRBD1 (6 bases). Germline V gene sequence: CDR1 SGHVS, CDR2 FQNEAQ. This CDR3 is 15 amino acids long. Trimming removed 2 bases at V and 0 bases at J, with 8 bases between. The CDR3 spells CASSLQGQAKNIQYF. The CDR3 DNA is TGTGCCAGCAGCTTACAGGGGCAAGCCAAAAACATTCAGTACTTC.

The chain couples TRBV10-3 to TRBJ1-1, with 7 bases matching TRBD1. This CDR3 contains 15 residues. Trimming cost V 5 bases and J 0 bases; bases outside gene matches: 6. The germline gives CDR1 ENHRY, CDR2 SYGVKD. The CDR3 sequence is CAISPRDSLNTEAFF. CDR3 DNA: TGTGCCATCAGTCCCCGGGACAGCTTGAACACTGAAGCTTTCTTT.

CDR3 in DNA: TGTGCCAGCCGCCTGGGGACAAGTAGCAATCAGCCCCAGCATTTT. Encoded protein: CASRLGTSSNQPQHF. The rearrangement uses TRBV6-5 and TRBJ1-5; weak D call: TRBD1 (6 bases). The length of the CDR3 is 15 residues. The ends were cut back, 8 bases at V and 0 bases at J, with 14 bases in the middle. The germline gives CDR1 MNHEY, CDR2 SVGAGI.

V gene TRBV11-2 combines with J gene TRBJ1-2; TRBD1 aligns across 9 bases. This CDR3 comprises 15 residues. From germline, CDR1 is SGHAT and CDR2 FQNNGV. The ends lost 3 bases at V and 4 bases at J; junction bases unmatched: 6. CDR3 sequence reads: CASSLMGQGPYGYTF. CDR3 nucleotides: TGTGCCAGCAGCTTGATGGGACAGGGCCCCTATGGCTACACCTTC. The whole variable domain, remainder taken from reference TRBV11-2 and TRBJ1-2, is EAGVAQSPRYKIIEKRQSVAFWCNPISGHATLYWYQQILGQGPKLLIQFQNNGVVDDSQLPKDRFSAERLKGVDSTLKIQPAKLEDSAVYLCASSLMGQGPYGYTFGSGTRLTVV.

The chain couples TRBV28 to TRBJ2-7; maybe TRBD1 (5 bases). V was cut by 5 bases and J by 5 bases, with 10 bases left in between. The CDR3 runs 12 residues. Germline CDR1 reads MDHEN; CDR2 reads SYDVKM. As DNA, the CDR3 is TGTGCCAGCAGTCAGGGAATCGACGAGCAGTACTTC. Amino acids: CASSQGIDEQYF.

The DNA for the CDR3 is TGTGCCAGCAGCTTAGGACAGGGGGCTTATCAGCCCCAGCATTTT. This translates into CASSLGQGAYQPQHF. The V call is TRBV7-8, the J call TRBJ1-5; 10 bases match TRBD1. Germline V gene lookup returns CDR1 SGHVS and CDR2 FQNEAQ. J was trimmed by 5 bases and V by 1 base; bases with no gene match: 2. This CDR3 comprises 15 residues.

This chain connects TRBV5-6 to TRBJ1-3; TRBD1 might be the D (6 bases). V was clipped by 4 bases and J by 1 base, with 15 bases between them. The germline V gene encodes CDR1 SGHDT and CDR2 YYEEEE. The CDR3 runs 16 residues. CDR3 residues: CASSQVGGRSGNTIYF. In nucleotides, the CDR3 is TGTGCCAGCAGCCAAGTAGGGGGAAGGTCTGGAAACACCATATATTTT.

The chain uses TRBV30 and TRBJ1-5; the D gene is possibly TRBD1 (5 bases). The CDR3 extends over 17 amino acids. Germline V gives CDR1 GTSNPN, CDR2 SVGIG (reference sequence). The germline V and J ends were trimmed by 2 bases and 3 bases, with 20 bases remaining between them. Here the CDR3 DNA reads TGTGCCTGGAGTTCTGACAGAACTAGCTCCAACAATCAGCCCCAGCATTTT. Its protein is CAWSSDRTSSNNQPQHF.

The chain has TRBV27 and TRBJ2-2, with 7 bases aligning to TRBD1. CDR1 MNHEY and CDR2 SMNVEV come from the germline V gene (reference sequence). Germline trimming cut 3 bases from V and 4 bases from J; bases unmatched to any gene: 5. The length of the CDR3 is 15 residues. Here the CDR3 reads CASSLDRWGTGELFF. The CDR3 bases are TGTGCCAGCAGTTTGGACAGGTGGGGCACCGGGGAGCTGTTTTTT.

The J gene is TRBJ1-5, the V gene TRBV15; 8 bases are a match to TRBD1. V lost 4 bases and J lost 1; bases outside the gene matches: 3. CDR1 is LNHNV, CDR2 YYDKDF, per germline (reference sequence). The CDR3 totals 15 residues. CDR3 protein: CATSKDRVSNQPQHF. In DNA form, the CDR3 reads TGTGCCACCAGCAAGGACAGGGTCAGCAATCAGCCCCAGCATTTT.

This chain uses TRBV4-2 with TRBJ2-3; D might be TRBD1 (6 bases). The CDR3 runs to 13 residues. CDR1 LGHNA and CDR2 YNFKEQ come from the germline V gene. The ends were cut back, 1 base at V and 4 bases at J, with 6 bases in the middle. As DNA, the CDR3 is TGTGCCAGCAGCCAAGGGGGGCCAGATACGCAGTATTTT. Amino acid sequence: CASSQGGPDTQYF.

The V gene is TRBV25-1, the J gene TRBJ2-3, with 7 bases lining up with TRBD2. The germline CDR1 and CDR2 sequences are MGHDK and SYGVNS. J was trimmed by 5 bases and V by 3 bases; bases with no gene match: 5. The CDR3 has 14 residues. Here the CDR3 reads CASSEYQRGDTQYF. The CDR3 nucleotides read TGTGCCAGCAGTGAGTACCAGCGGGGAGATACGCAGTATTTT.

The genes are TRBV28 and TRBJ1-5; 11 nucleotides align to TRBD1. This CDR3 spans 16 amino acids. Germline-derived CDR1 and CDR2 are MDHEN and SYDVKM. Losses at the gene ends were 5 bases for V and 2 bases for J; bases not matched to a gene: 5. CDR3 in amino acids: CASSADRGLGNQPQHF. As DNA, the CDR3 is TGTGCCAGCAGTGCGGACAGGGGGCTCGGCAATCAGCCCCAGCATTTT.

The chain recombines TRBV5-1 with TRBJ2-7, with TRBD1 matching 9 bases. Germline V gives CDR1 SGHRS, CDR2 YFSETQ. Trimming at V came to 4 bases and at J to 7 bases, leaving 9 bases not matched to a gene. The CDR3 spans 14 residues. The CDR3: CASSPGQGTREQYF. CDR3 sequence (DNA): TGCGCCAGCAGCCCAGGACAGGGGACGAGAGAGCAGTACTTC.

V is TRBV5-4 and J is TRBJ1-2, with 7 bases aligning to TRBD1. The CDR3 sequence is 15 residues long. Germline assignment: CDR1 SGHNT and CDR2 YYREEE (reference sequence). V was pared by 4 bases and J by 1 base, with 7 bases of the junction left unmatched. The CDR3 nucleotides are TGTGCCAGCAGCCCAGGGACAGACAGTAACTATGGCTACACCTTC. Residues: CASSPGTDSNYGYTF.